What follows are 25 T cell receptor beta chains derived from one specimen sequenced in a study of blood T cell repertoires in COVID-19. Clones were read by immunoSEQ multiplex PCR, and TCRdb kept only the in-frame ones, dropping some. The table has more than 75,000 clones, about 80% seen once. Material for sequencing was peripheral blood. These receptor sequences come from a human donor in a cohort sampled during active COVID-19.

This chain uses TRBV2 with TRBJ2-6; TRBD2 matches at 7 bases. Per germline, CDR1 SNHLY and CDR2 FYNNEI. V lost 0 bases to trimming and J lost 0 bases; unmatched junction nucleotides: 2. The CDR3 covers 17 residues. This CDR3 is CASSEAPGGSGANVLTF. CDR3 DNA: TGTGCCAGCAGTGAAGCCCCGGGAGGCTCTGGGGCCAACGTCCTGACTTTC.

The chain joins TRBV30 to TRBJ2-1, with 9 bases matching TRBD2. The CDR3 loop spans 13 amino acids. Germline CDR1 reads GTSNPN; CDR2 reads SVGIG (reference sequence). The junction had 15 bases not matched to a gene; V was cut back by 8 bases and J by 13 bases. The CDR3 bases are TGTGCCCTCGATGTAGCGGGGGCCCTAAGACAGTTCTTC. Its translation: CALDVAGALRQFF.

This clone was seen only once. The rearrangement joins TRBV15 to TRBJ2-7; 11 bases fit TRBD2. CDR1 and CDR2 from the germline V gene are LNHNV and YYDKDF (reference sequence). The CDR3 has 15 residues. V lost 3 bases, J lost 6 bases, and 7 bases stayed unmatched. The DNA of the CDR3 is TGTGCCACCAGCAGTCCACTAGCGGGGGCCTCCGAGCAGTACTTC. Protein sequence: CATSSPLAGASEQYF. Variable domain in full (rest from reference TRBV15 and TRBJ2-7): DAMVIQNPRYQVTQFGKPVTLSCSQTLNHNVMYWYQQKSSQAPKLLFHYYDKDFNNEADTPDNFQSRRPNTSFCFLDIRSPGLGDTAMYLCATSSPLAGASEQYFGPGTRLTVT.

The rearrangement uses TRBV5-1 and TRBJ2-3; 9 bases are a match to TRBD1. The CDR3 consists of 16 residues. Germline values: CDR1 SGHRS, CDR2 YFSETQ. The trim removed 3 bases at V and 7 bases at J, leaving 12 bases unmatched. CDR3 coding DNA: TGCGCCAGCAGCTCCCGACAGGGGGTGGACTATAATACGCAGTATTTT. It encodes CASSSRQGVDYNTQYF.

The chain recombines TRBV5-1 with TRBJ2-6, with 10 bases that match TRBD1. V was clipped by 5 bases and J by 3 bases; unmatched bases: 5. The germline V gene encodes CDR1 SGHRS and CDR2 YFSETQ. The CDR3 is made up of 16 amino acids. The DNA for the CDR3 is TGCGCCAGCAGTCCCGGACAGGGGGTTGGGGCCAACGTCCTGACTTTC. Translated: CASSPGQGVGANVLTF.

The chain joins TRBV6-5 to TRBJ2-7; TRBD1 might be the D (6 bases). This CDR3 is 14 amino acids long. Germline V gives CDR1 MNHEY, CDR2 SVGAGI. With 4 bases removed from V and 2 bases from J, the gap between germline ends came to 12 bases. As DNA, the CDR3 is TGTGCCAGCAGTTCTGGACAGAGAACCTACGAGCAGTACTTC. As protein: CASSSGQRTYEQYF.

The rearrangement links TRBV24-1 to TRBJ2-5, with 8 bases identical to TRBD1. Germline CDR1 KGHDR, CDR2 SFDVKD. V shed 3 bases, J shed 2 bases, and the junction held 1 base outside the gene matches. The CDR3 runs 14 residues. DNA of the CDR3: TGTGCCACCAGTGATCGGGACAGGCAAGAGACCCAGTACTTC. As protein: CATSDRDRQETQYF.

The rearrangement links TRBV2 to TRBJ1-5, with D possibly being TRBD1 (6 bases). Per the germline V gene, CDR1 is SNHLY and CDR2 is FYNNEI. With 6 bases removed from V and 3 bases from J, the gap between germline ends came to 15 bases. The CDR3 has 15 residues. The CDR3 loop is CASRSGQAPNQPQHF. CDR3 DNA: TGTGCCAGCAGGTCGGGACAAGCACCCAATCAGCCCCAGCATTTT. The full variable domain, rest sourced from reference TRBV2 and TRBJ1-5, is EPEVTQTPSHQVTQMGQEVILRCVPISNHLYFYWYRQILGQKVEFLVSFYNNEISEKSEIFDDQFSVERPDGSNFTLKIRSTKLEDSAMYFCASRSGQAPNQPQHFGDGTRLSIL.

The chain is built from TRBV5-1 and TRBJ2-7; the D gene is possibly TRBD2 (5 bases). The germline V gene encodes CDR1 SGHRS and CDR2 YFSETQ. The V end lost 4 bases, the J end lost 1 base, and 12 bases lay between the germline ends. The CDR3 is 14 residues long. The CDR3 region is CASSGSGSSYEQYF. The CDR3 DNA is TGCGCCAGCAGCGGGTCTGGGAGTTCCTACGAGCAGTACTTC. The whole variable domain, filled in from reference TRBV5-1 and TRBJ2-7, reads KAGVTQTPRYLIKTRGQQVTLSCSPISGHRSVSWYQQTPGQGLQFLFEYFSETQRNKGNFPGRFSGRQFSNSRSEMNVSTLELGDSALYLCASSGSGSSYEQYFGPGTRLTVT.

V gene TRBV4-1 combines with J gene TRBJ2-7; 9 bases match TRBD1. CDR1 is MGHRA and CDR2 is YSYEKL in the germline V gene. J lost 3 bases, V lost 4 bases, and 4 bases had no gene match. This CDR3 has 14 amino acids. This CDR3 is CASSRRDRDYEQYF. CDR3 bases: TGCGCCAGCAGCCGCCGGGACAGGGACTACGAGCAGTACTTC.

The chain recombines TRBV4-2 with TRBJ1-4; 10 bases are shared with TRBD1. CDR1 is LGHNA and CDR2 is YNFKEQ in the germline V gene. V shed 1 base, J shed 11 bases, and the junction held 16 bases outside the gene matches. This CDR3 is built from 18 residues. The CDR3 nucleotides are TGTGCCAGCAGCCAAGTACACCGGGGCGGACAGGGGGGGTTTAAACTGTTTTTT. Residues: CASSQVHRGGQGGFKLFF.

The chain couples TRBV19 to TRBJ2-7; 11 bases line up with TRBD2. Losses at the gene ends were 5 bases for V and 2 bases for J; bases not matched to a gene: 11. Germline V gene data show CDR1 as LNHDA and CDR2 as SQIVND (reference sequence). CDR3 length: 17 amino acids. The DNA for the CDR3 is TGTGCCAGTAGTGCAACTAGCGGGAGCATCAGCGCCTACGAGCAGTACTTC. Amino acids: CASSATSGSISAYEQYF.

The chain joins TRBV5-4 to TRBJ1-6; D is perhaps TRBD1 (5 bases). Germline loops: CDR1 SGHNT, CDR2 YYREEE (reference sequence). Trimming removed 4 bases from V and 5 bases from J, with 13 bases in between. The CDR3 is 15 amino acids. The CDR3: CASSAGGDNNSPLHF. The DNA for the CDR3 is TGTGCCAGCAGCGCTGGAGGGGATAATAATTCACCCCTCCACTTT.

The chain couples TRBV29-1 to TRBJ1-5, with D perhaps matching TRBD1 (5 bases). V lost 0 bases and J 6 bases, leaving 12 bases between the germline ends. Germline assignment: CDR1 SQVTM and CDR2 ANQGSEA. CDR3 length: 14 residues. Here the CDR3 reads CSVEEGAPGQPQHF. The CDR3 nucleotides are TGCAGCGTTGAAGAAGGGGCGCCGGGTCAGCCCCAGCATTTT.

The chain combines TRBV5-1 with TRBJ2-5, with a tentative D call TRBD1 (5 bases). Germline V lookup: CDR1 SGHRS, CDR2 YFSETQ. Between the trimmed V and J ends, which lost 0 bases and 1 base, there was a span of 16 bases. The CDR3 spans 17 residues. The CDR3 DNA is TGCGCCAGCAGCTTGGGTCAAACAGGCGCATCCCAAGAGACCCAGTACTTC. Protein sequence: CASSLGQTGASQETQYF.

This clone was seen once. This chain uses TRBV14 with TRBJ2-3; 9 bases agree with TRBD2. The J segment lost 2 bases and the V segment lost 4 bases, leaving 4 bases of the junction unmatched. Per the germline V gene, CDR1 is SGHDN and CDR2 is FVKESK. This CDR3 region has 15 residues. CDR3: CASSRSGGFTDTQYF. The CDR3 DNA is TGTGCCAGCAGCCGTAGCGGGGGATTCACAGATACGCAGTATTTT. Full variable domain (outside the CDR3, taken from reference TRBV14 and TRBJ2-3): EAGVTQFPSHSVIEKGQTVTLRCDPISGHDNLYWYRRVMGKEIKFLLHFVKESKQDESGMPNNRFLAERTGGTYSTLKVQPAELEDSGVYFCASSRSGGFTDTQYFGPGTRLTVL.

This chain connects TRBV19 to TRBJ1-5; D perhaps matches TRBD1 (5 bases). There are 12 residues in the CDR3. V gave up 10 bases and J gave up 2 bases, with 9 bases separating them. Germline V lookup: CDR1 LNHDA, CDR2 SQIVND (reference sequence). The CDR3 loop is CATQGRNQPQHF. The CDR3 region has the DNA TGTGCCACTCAGGGCCGCAATCAGCCCCAGCATTTT.

The genes are TRBV5-1 and TRBJ2-7, with 7 nucleotides matching TRBD1. J was trimmed by 0 bases and V by 3 bases; bases with no gene match: 3. The CDR3 runs 14 residues. CDR1 is SGHRS, CDR2 YFSETQ, per germline. CDR3 DNA sequence: TGCGCCAGCAGCTGGGGACAGAGCTCCTACGAGCAGTACTTC. Encoded protein: CASSWGQSSYEQYF. Combining the CDR3 with reference TRBV5-1 and TRBJ2-7 gives the whole variable domain KAGVTQTPRYLIKTRGQQVTLSCSPISGHRSVSWYQQTPGQGLQFLFEYFSETQRNKGNFPGRFSGRQFSNSRSEMNVSTLELGDSALYLCASSWGQSSYEQYFGPGTRLTVT.

V usage is TRBV9 and J usage is TRBJ1-3, with 8 nucleotides matching TRBD1. Germline CDR1 is SGDLS and CDR2 is YYNGEE. V gave up 3 bases and J gave up 2 bases; unmatched junction bases: 4. This CDR3 has 15 residues. DNA for the CDR3: TGTGCCAGCAGCGATGACAGGGGAGCTGGAAACACCATATATTTT. This encodes CASSDDRGAGNTIYF.

The chain employs TRBV18 and TRBJ1-4, with TRBD1 identical over 10 bases. The germline V gene has CDR1 KGHSH and CDR2 LQKENI. Trimming cost V 5 bases and J 7 bases; bases outside gene matches: 7. The CDR3 has 15 amino acids. The CDR3 reads CASSSTGTGVEKLFF. The CDR3 DNA sequence: TGTGCCAGCTCATCGACCGGGACAGGGGTTGAAAAACTGTTTTTT. Full variable domain (missing parts from reference TRBV18 and TRBJ1-4): NAGVMQNPRHLVRRRGQEARLRCSPMKGHSHVYWYRQLPEEGLKFMVYLQKENIIDESGMPKERFSAEFPKEGPSILRIQQVVRGDSAAYFCASSSTGTGVEKLFFGSGTQLSVL.

In this sample, this clone turned up once. The V gene is TRBV11-3, the J gene TRBJ2-7, with D possibly matching TRBD2 (5 bases). CDR3 length equals 15 residues. The V gene lost 0 bases and the J gene lost 2 bases, with 11 bases spanning the gap. CDR1 is SGHNT and CDR2 is YENEEA in the germline V gene. The CDR3 loop reads CASSLEGSEAYEQYF. CDR3 bases: TGTGCCAGCAGCTTAGAAGGTAGCGAGGCCTACGAGCAGTACTTC.

V gene TRBV11-1 combines with J gene TRBJ1-6, with D uncertain. The CDR3 loop spans 15 amino acids. Between the trimmed V and J ends, which lost 1 base and 7 bases, there was a span of 11 bases. Germline V gives CDR1 SGHAT, CDR2 FQDESV (reference sequence). The CDR3 spells CASSLGRSFNSPLHF. In DNA form, the CDR3 reads TGTGCCAGCAGCTTAGGTCGGAGCTTCAATTCACCCCTCCACTTT. Full variable domain (rest looked up from reference TRBV11-1 and TRBJ1-6): EAEVAQSPRYKITEKSQAVAFWCDPISGHATLYWYRQILGQGPELLVQFQDESVVDDSQLPKDRFSAERLKGVDSTLKIQPAELGDSAMYLCASSLGRSFNSPLHFGNGTRLTVT.

Concerning this clone itself: The sample contains more than one DNA sequence encoding this CDR3. The chain recombines TRBV2 with TRBJ2-2; possibly TRBD2 for D (6 bases). Germline CDR1 reads SNHLY; CDR2 reads FYNNEI. V was pared by 0 bases and J by 5 bases, with 10 bases between. CDR3 length: 15 amino acids. The CDR3 reads CASSEALRGTGELFF. CDR3 nucleotides: TGTGCCAGCAGTGAAGCGCTTCGGGGGACCGGGGAGCTGTTTTTT.

The chain carries TRBV19 and TRBJ1-4; D unresolved. Germline V CDR1 and CDR2: LNHDA, SQIVND (reference sequence). The V end was cut by 9 bases, the J end by 1 base, with 15 bases between. The CDR3 covers 15 residues. CDR3 sequence: CASGNMAETNEKLFF. In DNA, the CDR3 is TGTGCCAGCGGGAATATGGCCGAAACTAATGAAAAACTGTTTTTT.

V usage is TRBV9 and J usage is TRBJ2-5; 8 nucleotides match TRBD2. CDR3 length: 15 amino acids. V shed 2 bases and J 2 bases; nucleotides not matched to a gene: 5. The germline V gene has CDR1 SGDLS and CDR2 YYNGEE. CDR3 region: CASSVRGGLQETQYF. CDR3 nucleotides: TGTGCCAGCAGCGTCCGGGGGGGCCTGCAAGAGACCCAGTACTTC.